These 10 T cell receptor beta chains came from one sample sequenced in a study of PD-1 blockade in classical Hodgkin lymphoma. Every patient relapsed after autologous stem cell transplantation, and brentuximab vedotin exposure varied. Clones were sequenced by immunoSEQ multiplex PCR, and TCRdb holds only the in-frame ones, with some missing. The sample has around 150,000 clones; around four fifths are singletons. Sequenced here: peripheral blood mononuclear cells (PBMCs), sampled before the second cycle of nivolumab. These receptors all come from a human donor with classical Hodgkin lymphoma.

The rearrangement links TRBV6-6 to TRBJ1-2; D is perhaps TRBD1 (5 bases). CDR3 length: 15 residues. Germline values: CDR1 MNHNY, CDR2 SVGAGI (reference sequence). V dropped 4 bases and J dropped 1 base, with 13 bases sitting between them. The CDR3 region is CASSSRQPLNYGYTF. CDR3 DNA: TGTGCCAGCAGTTCCCGACAGCCCCTTAACTATGGCTACACCTTC.

The V and J genes are TRBV5-6 and TRBJ2-7, with D possibly TRBD1 on 5 matching bases. Trimming removed 0 bases from V and 5 bases from J, with 6 bases in between. CDR1 and CDR2 from the germline V gene are SGHDT and YYEEEE. CDR3 length: 12 amino acids. CDR3 sequence reads: CASSLAGNEQYF. As DNA, the CDR3 is TGTGCCAGCAGCTTGGCAGGGAACGAGCAGTACTTC. Together with reference TRBV5-6 and TRBJ2-7, the CDR3 gives the full variable domain: DAGVTQSPTHLIKTRGQQVTLRCSPKSGHDTVSWYQQALGQGPQFIFQYYEEEERQRGNFPDRFSGHQFPNYSSELNVNALLLGDSALYLCASSLAGNEQYFGPGTRLTVT.

The chain couples TRBV27 to TRBJ1-5; D is unresolved. This CDR3 comprises 15 residues. Trimming removed 6 bases at V and 4 bases at J, with 16 bases between. In germline, CDR1 is MNHEY, CDR2 SMNVEV (reference sequence). CDR3 nucleotides: TGTGCCAGCAGACCGTTGGGTGCGGGGAATCAGCCCCAGCATTTT. This encodes CASRPLGAGNQPQHF.

This chain links TRBV4-1 with TRBJ1-5, with D perhaps TRBD1 (5 bases). Per the germline V gene, CDR1 is MGHRA and CDR2 is YSYEKL. The CDR3 totals 12 residues. Trimming pared 5 bases from V and 9 bases from J, leaving 11 bases between. CDR3 residues: CASSWQTGPQHF. The CDR3 coding sequence is TGCGCCAGCAGCTGGCAAACAGGGCCCCAGCATTTT.

This chain uses TRBV4-3 with TRBJ2-1; 10 nucleotides agree with TRBD2. Germline values: CDR1 LGHNA, CDR2 YSLEER. Trimming removed 2 bases from V and 6 bases from J; junction bases left unmatched: 13. This CDR3 has 18 amino acids. DNA for the CDR3: TGCGCCAGCAGCCAACCCCCAAGGGCTAGCGGGAGAACCAATGAGCAGTTCTTC. Residues: CASSQPPRASGRTNEQFF.

V usage is TRBV7-2 and J usage is TRBJ2-7, with 7 bases matching TRBD2. The CDR3 has 15 amino acids. The V gene's germline CDR1 is SGHTA and CDR2 FQGNSA. With 0 bases clipped from V and 2 bases from J, the junction kept 4 bases outside the gene matches. CDR3 DNA sequence: TGTGCCAGCAGCTTAGCGCCCCTAGCGGCCTACGAGCAGTACTTC. This sequence encodes CASSLAPLAAYEQYF.

The chain is built from TRBV9 and TRBJ2-7, with D perhaps matching TRBD1 or TRBD2 (6 bases each). Per the germline V gene, CDR1 is SGDLS and CDR2 is YYNGEE. This CDR3 comprises 15 residues. V was clipped by 3 bases and J by 5 bases, with 18 bases between them. CDR3 nucleotides: TGTGCCAGCAGCGCTTGGGGGCGGGATAGCGACGAGCAGTACTTC. Encoded protein: CASSAWGRDSDEQYF.

V is TRBV10-2 and J is TRBJ1-2; 9 bases fit TRBD1. The trim removed 3 bases at V and 4 bases at J, leaving 6 bases unmatched. CDR3 length: 15 amino acids. Germline values: CDR1 WSHSY, CDR2 SAAADI. The CDR3 nucleotides are TGCGCCAGCAGTGAACCGGGACAGGGTTCCTATGGCTACACCTTC. Translating gives CASSEPGQGSYGYTF.

This rearrangement joins TRBV5-1 to TRBJ2-1; D unresolved. The CDR3 consists of 11 residues. CDR1 SGHRS and CDR2 YFSETQ come from the germline V gene. Deletions cut 2 bases from V and 5 bases from J, with 2 bases between. The chain's CDR3 is CASSLDNEQFF. The CDR3 DNA is TGCGCCAGCAGCTTAGACAATGAGCAGTTCTTC.

The chain couples TRBV9 to TRBJ2-4; 7 nucleotides line up with TRBD2. This CDR3 comprises 17 residues. V dropped 0 bases and J dropped 0; count of bases not matched to a gene: 6. Per germline, CDR1 SGDLS and CDR2 YYNGEE. CDR3 loop: CASSVATGGLAKNIQYF. DNA of the CDR3: TGTGCCAGCAGCGTAGCTACGGGGGGACTAGCCAAAAACATTCAGTACTTC.